These 29 T cell receptor beta chains originate from one sample sequenced in a study of technical replicates of blood from a handful of donors. Measured with immunoSEQ multiplex PCR; TCRdb has only the in-frame clones, and not every one. The top ten clones hold 0.2% to 0.25% of a sample with about 94,000 clones, more than 90% of them seen once. The specimen sequenced was T cells isolated from PBMCs. The source is a human donor in good health.

CDR3 residues: CASSSNKGQDRDTQYF. The CDR3 DNA is TGTGCCAGCAGCTCTAATAAGGGACAGGATAGGGATACGCAGTATTTT. The J gene is TRBJ2-3, the V gene TRBV7-6, with 8 bases that match TRBD1. With 4 bases clipped from V and 6 bases from J, the junction kept 12 bases outside the gene matches. CDR3 length equals 16 residues. The germline V gene encodes CDR1 SGHVS and CDR2 FNYEAQ.

The genes are TRBV2 and TRBJ2-7, with TRBD2 matching over 8 bases. Per germline, CDR1 SNHLY and CDR2 FYNNEI. V dropped 6 bases and J dropped 1; count of bases not matched to a gene: 11. CDR3 length: 16 amino acids. The CDR3 nucleotides read TGTGCCAGCAGCTTCGTACTAGCGGTTAAGTCCTACGAGCAGTACTTC. Translation: CASSFVLAVKSYEQYF.

J is TRBJ1-3 and V is TRBV7-6; unclear D gene. V shed 4 bases and J shed 2 bases, with 9 bases lying between them. The CDR3 extends over 14 amino acids. Per germline, CDR1 SGHVS and CDR2 FNYEAQ. CDR3 region: CASSSGGAGNTIYF. The CDR3 DNA is TGTGCCAGCAGCTCGGGCGGGGCTGGAAACACCATATATTTT.

The chain couples TRBV2 to TRBJ1-5, with TRBD1 matching 9 bases. V lost 6 bases, J lost 6 bases, and 6 bases stayed unmatched. Germline lookup yields CDR1 SNHLY and CDR2 FYNNEI. The CDR3 spans 14 residues. The CDR3 spells CASRGQGLFQPQHF. CDR3 nucleotide sequence: TGTGCCAGCAGAGGACAGGGGTTATTTCAGCCCCAGCATTTT.

V gene TRBV28 combines with J gene TRBJ1-5; the match to TRBD1 covers 8 bases. CDR1 is MDHEN, CDR2 SYDVKM, per germline. V gave up 5 bases and J gave up 6 bases; unmatched junction bases: 6. The CDR3 contains 14 residues. CDR3 loop: CASSTRTGFQPQHF. The CDR3 nucleotides read TGTGCCAGCAGTACGCGGACAGGGTTTCAGCCCCAGCATTTT.

The rearrangement uses TRBV28 and TRBJ2-3, with 8 bases matching TRBD2. The germline gives CDR1 MDHEN, CDR2 SYDVKM. The CDR3 contains 19 residues. V was clipped by 3 bases and J by 0 bases; unmatched bases: 14. CDR3 region: CASSLLGDYSGASTDTQYF. Written as DNA, the CDR3 is TGTGCCAGCAGTTTGTTAGGAGACTATAGCGGGGCTAGCACAGATACGCAGTATTTT. Based on the CDR3 plus reference TRBV28 and TRBJ2-3, the full variable domain is DVKVTQSSRYLVKRTGEKVFLECVQDMDHENMFWYRQDPGLGLRLIYFSYDVKMKEKGDIPEGYSVSREKKERFSLILESASTNQTSMYLCASSLLGDYSGASTDTQYFGPGTRLTVL.

The chain carries TRBV12-5 and TRBJ1-3; 9 positions agree with TRBD1. The CDR3 runs to 17 residues. Looked up from germline, CDR1 is LGHNT and CDR2 is FRNRAP. The V gene end was trimmed by 1 base and the J gene end by 2 bases; junction bases not matched to a gene: 6. The CDR3 spells CASGLARQGGAGNTIYF. CDR3 bases: TGTGCTAGTGGTTTGGCCCGACAGGGGGGAGCTGGAAACACCATATATTTT.

The V call is TRBV11-2, the J call TRBJ1-2, with TRBD1 identical over 11 bases. This CDR3 comprises 16 residues. V lost 6 bases and J lost 4; bases outside the gene matches: 10. Looked up from germline, CDR1 is SGHAT and CDR2 is FQNNGV. The CDR3 nucleotides are TGTGCCAGCAGACGACTACGGACAGGGGGCACCTATGGCTACACCTTC. Translation: CASRRLRTGGTYGYTF.

The chain uses TRBV19 and TRBJ1-1; D remains ambiguous. The CDR3 contains 15 residues. The germline V gene encodes CDR1 LNHDA and CDR2 SQIVND (reference sequence). Between the trimmed V and J ends, which lost 11 bases and 1 base, there was a span of 20 bases. This CDR3 reads CASRPGRQTNTEAFF. The CDR3 DNA is TGTGCCTCCCGCCCCGGGAGGCAGACGAACACTGAAGCTTTCTTT.

This clone appeared a few times. The gene calls are TRBV10-1 and TRBJ1-1, with D perhaps TRBD1 (5 bases). In germline, CDR1 is WNHNN, CDR2 SYGVQD (reference sequence). Trimming stripped 3 bases from V and 8 bases from J, with 13 bases between. This CDR3 contains 13 residues. The CDR3 is CASSDIRPGEAFF. The CDR3 nucleotides are TGCGCCAGCAGTGATATACGTCCAGGGGAAGCTTTCTTT.

The rearrangement uses TRBV5-1 and TRBJ2-2; D remains ambiguous. This CDR3 has 14 amino acids. Per germline, CDR1 SGHRS and CDR2 YFSETQ. The V gene lost 1 base and the J gene lost 2 bases, with 6 bases spanning the gap. This chain's CDR3 is CASSLIANTGELFF. CDR3 DNA: TGCGCCAGCAGCTTGATAGCCAACACCGGGGAGCTGTTTTTT.

V gene TRBV7-9 combines with J gene TRBJ1-1; no clear D. CDR1 and CDR2 (germline): SEHNR, FQNEAQ (reference sequence). Trimming removed 1 base at V and 4 bases at J, with 10 bases between. The CDR3 runs to 14 residues. CDR3 DNA: TGTGCCAGCAGCTTAGAGGTCACGGGCACTGAAGCTTTCTTT. This sequence encodes CASSLEVTGTEAFF.

The CDR3 region is CASSRRQEPYEQYF. The CDR3, as DNA: TGTGCCAGCAGCAGAAGACAGGAACCCTACGAGCAGTACTTC. The gene calls are TRBV21-1 and TRBJ2-7; the table assigns TRBD1, which was not confirmed against the DNA. TRBV21-1 corresponds to a pseudogene. The CDR3 sequence is 14 residues long.

The V call is TRBV29-1, the J call TRBJ2-3, with 8 positions matching TRBD1. The CDR3 is 13 residues long. With V trimmed by 4 bases and J by 7 bases, 7 bases remained unmatched. Germline loops: CDR1 SQVTM, CDR2 ANQGSEA. CDR3 DNA sequence: TGCAGCGTTGGACCAGGGGGCTGGAATACGCAGTATTTT. The encoded protein is CSVGPGGWNTQYF.

The chain has TRBV6-5 and TRBJ1-1; D not resolved. This CDR3 is built from 13 residues. Germline assignment: CDR1 MNHEY and CDR2 SVGAGI. Trimming shortened V by 6 bases and J by 3 bases, and 11 bases separated the two germline ends. Written as DNA, the CDR3 is TGTGCCAGCAGGCCCCCGAGTTACACTGAAGCTTTCTTT. Its translation is CASRPPSYTEAFF.

The chain uses TRBV5-1 and TRBJ2-4; the D gene is possibly TRBD1 (6 bases). V dropped 2 bases and J dropped 8 bases, with 26 bases sitting between them. The CDR3 loop spans 18 amino acids. Germline assignment: CDR1 SGHRS and CDR2 YFSETQ. The CDR3 bases are TGCGCCAGCAGCTTAGAGGGACACTTGGGCCCGAAAGTGGACATTCAGTACTTC. As protein: CASSLEGHLGPKVDIQYF.

This sequence joins TRBV7-9 and TRBJ1-2; TRBD1 matches 10 bases. Germline CDR1 SEHNR, CDR2 FQNEAQ (reference sequence). The CDR3 is made up of 15 amino acids. The V segment lost 5 bases and the J segment 1 base; nucleotides outside the gene matches: 4. The CDR3 sequence is CASSPRDRGNYGYTF. CDR3 DNA: TGTGCCAGCAGCCCCCGGGACAGGGGTAACTATGGCTACACCTTC.

The rearrangement uses TRBV19 and TRBJ2-5; 8 nucleotides line up with TRBD1. J lost 1 base, V lost 4 bases, and 14 bases had no gene match. The length of the CDR3 is 18 residues. Per germline, CDR1 LNHDA and CDR2 SQIVND (reference sequence). The DNA of the CDR3 is TGTGCCAGTAGTAAAGGACAGGGTGGTTGGTTGGGCCAAGAGACCCAGTACTTC. Protein sequence: CASSKGQGGWLGQETQYF.

In this sample, this clone turned up once. The V call is TRBV27, the J call TRBJ2-7; 7 bases align to TRBD2. This CDR3 is built from 15 residues. The junction had 8 bases not matched to a gene; V was cut back by 3 bases and J by 3 bases. Germline CDR1 is MNHEY and CDR2 is SMNVEV (reference sequence). The CDR3 here is CASSLAAGGSYEQYF. CDR3 in DNA: TGTGCCAGCAGTTTGGCGGCCGGCGGGAGCTACGAGCAGTACTTC.

J is TRBJ2-3 and V is TRBV9; unclear D gene. This CDR3 spans 15 amino acids. Per the germline V gene, CDR1 is SGDLS and CDR2 is YYNGEE. Trimming removed 0 bases from V and 2 bases from J, with 10 bases in between. CDR3 sequence: CASSVVAADTDTQYF. Written as DNA, the CDR3 is TGTGCCAGCAGCGTAGTCGCGGCGGACACAGATACGCAGTATTTT.

This chain uses TRBV7-9 with TRBJ2-5, with 7 bases that match TRBD1. Per the germline V gene, CDR1 is SEHNR and CDR2 is FQNEAQ (reference sequence). The CDR3 contains 14 residues. V dropped 5 bases and J dropped 5; count of bases not matched to a gene: 8. CDR3 amino acids: CASSGSQGWETQYF. The DNA for the CDR3 is TGTGCCAGCAGCGGATCACAGGGGTGGGAGACCCAGTACTTC. Using reference TRBV7-9 and TRBJ2-5 for the parts outside the CDR3, the full variable domain is DTGVSQNPRHKITKRGQNVTFRCDPISEHNRLYWYRQTLGQGPEFLTYFQNEAQLEKSRLLSDRFSAERPKGSFSTLEIQRTEQGDSAMYLCASSGSQGWETQYFGPGTRLLVL.

The chain carries TRBV7-9 and TRBJ1-1, with D maybe TRBD1 (5 bases). Germline-derived CDR1 and CDR2 are SEHNR and FQNEAQ (reference sequence). This CDR3 is built from 15 residues. Trimming pared 5 bases from V and 0 bases from J, leaving 13 bases between. The CDR3 DNA follows: TGTGCCAGCAGCGAAGGGGCTTTCATGAACACTGAAGCTTTCTTT. Protein product: CASSEGAFMNTEAFF.

The J gene is TRBJ1-2, the V gene TRBV5-4, with D possibly TRBD1 on 5 matching bases. CDR3 length: 15 amino acids. The germline CDR1 and CDR2 sequences are SGHNT and YYREEE (reference sequence). V lost 0 bases, J lost 4 bases, and 13 bases lay in between. The chain's CDR3 is CASSLEVTGAYGYTF. In DNA form, the CDR3 reads TGTGCCAGCAGCTTGGAGGTTACAGGTGCCTATGGCTACACCTTC. Based on the CDR3 plus reference TRBV5-4 and TRBJ1-2, the full variable domain is ETGVTQSPTHLIKTRGQQVTLRCSSQSGHNTVSWYQQALGQGPQFIFQYYREEENGRGNFPPRFSGLQFPNYSSELNVNALELDDSALYLCASSLEVTGAYGYTFGSGTRLTVV.

The chain is built from TRBV5-1 and TRBJ1-1; a weak D match, TRBD1 (6 bases). The ends were cut back, 1 base at V and 1 base at J, with 14 bases in the middle. Germline V gene data show CDR1 as SGHRS and CDR2 as YFSETQ. CDR3 length: 16 residues. The CDR3 loop is CASSLRGGRGNTEAFF. CDR3 nucleotide sequence: TGCGCCAGCAGCTTGAGGGGGGGGCGGGGGAACACTGAAGCTTTCTTT.

The chain uses TRBV5-6 and TRBJ1-2; maybe TRBD1 (5 bases). The CDR3 has 14 residues. Trimming pared 2 bases from V and 4 bases from J, leaving 12 bases between. Germline CDR1 and CDR2: SGHDT and YYEEEE. CDR3 in amino acids: CASSLLTVFYGYTF. The CDR3 nucleotides are TGTGCCAGCAGCTTACTGACAGTCTTCTATGGCTACACCTTC.

The chain carries TRBV5-1 and TRBJ2-7; maybe TRBD2 (7 bases). Germline loops: CDR1 SGHRS, CDR2 YFSETQ. The CDR3 loop spans 15 amino acids. The V end was cut by 6 bases, the J end by 5 bases, with 21 bases between. CDR3 sequence (DNA): TGCGCCAGCAACCCTTTAGGGGGGGGATTCCACGAGCAGTACTTC. Translating it yields CASNPLGGGFHEQYF.

This clone has only one observation. The genes are TRBV6-5 and TRBJ1-6; D is possibly TRBD1 (6 bases). The germline V gene has CDR1 MNHEY and CDR2 SVGAGI. The V end was cut by 5 bases, the J end by 10 bases, with 18 bases between. This CDR3 is 15 amino acids long. The chain's CDR3 is CASSTTGTSTSPLHF. CDR3 nucleotides: TGTGCCAGCAGTACAACCGGGACATCCACCTCACCCCTCCACTTT.

The chain joins TRBV7-6 to TRBJ2-1; 9 bases align to TRBD2. The germline V gene encodes CDR1 SGHVS and CDR2 FNYEAQ. The V and J ends lost 3 bases and 2 bases, in that order; junction bases with no gene match: 5. There are 16 residues in the CDR3. The CDR3 loop is CASSLNSGSPYNEQFF. The CDR3 DNA sequence: TGTGCCAGCAGCTTGAATAGCGGGAGCCCCTACAATGAGCAGTTCTTC.

This clone was recorded only once. The chain links TRBV9 to TRBJ2-3; TRBD2 agrees at 12 bases. The CDR3 has 17 amino acids. J was trimmed by 0 bases and V by 7 bases; bases with no gene match: 9. CDR1 is SGDLS and CDR2 is YYNGEE in the germline V gene. The CDR3 loop reads CASGRTSGTPSTDTQYF. The CDR3 DNA reads as TGTGCCAGCGGTCGGACTAGCGGGACCCCGAGCACAGATACGCAGTATTTT.